This T cell receptor beta chain was found in a study of T cell changes during pregnancy in multiple sclerosis. Profiled with immunoSEQ multiplex PCR; TCRdb holds only in-frame clones, not every one. This sample has approximately 45,000 clones, with roughly 89% found just once. The receptor comes from a female donor with multiple sclerosis, enrolled in a pregnancy study. The sequences come from CD4+ T cells from peripheral blood mononuclear cells, collected in the first trimester of pregnancy.

The CDR3 loop is CASSLVGGVREKLFF. The CDR3 DNA sequence: TGTGCCAGCAGCTTAGTGGGGGGGGTAAGAGAAAAACTGTTTTTT. This chain joins TRBV7-8 and TRBJ1-4; D is possibly TRBD1 (5 bases). Germline CDR1 and CDR2: SGHVS and FQNEAQ. The ends were cut back, 1 base at V and 8 bases at J, with 14 bases in the middle. The CDR3 is made up of 15 amino acids. Supplemented by reference TRBV7-8 and TRBJ1-4, the full variable domain reads GAGVSQSPRYKVAKRGQDVALRCDPISGHVSLFWYQQALGQGPEFLTYFQNEAQLDKSGLPSDRFFAERPEGSVSTLKIQRTQQEDSAVYLCASSLVGGVREKLFFGSGTQLSVL.